These 18 T cell receptor beta chains share one sample of origin, sequenced in a study of shared T cell receptors in the human thymus. Sequencing was performed with immunoSEQ multiplex PCR; in TCRdb, only in-frame clones are kept and a portion is missing. Counted here are hundreds of thousands of clones, about 87% occurring once; the ten biggest clones make up under 0.01%. In addition, the sample was reused for a study of human thymus T cells.

The sample taken for sequencing was thymocytes. The receptors here all came from a boy under two years old with a congenital heart defect.

The chain carries TRBV9 and TRBJ2-3; 7 positions match TRBD2. The CDR3 has 18 residues. V trimming: 4 bases; J trimming: 2 bases; junction bases outside the gene matches: 16. Germline assignment: CDR1 SGDLS and CDR2 YYNGEE. The CDR3 reads CASSSRYGGDLATDTQYF. As DNA, the CDR3 is TGTGCCAGCAGCTCGAGATATGGGGGGGATTTGGCCACAGATACGCAGTATTTT.

J is TRBJ1-2 and V is TRBV5-6; the D is unclear. CDR3 length equals 13 residues. Germline V lookup: CDR1 SGHDT, CDR2 YYEEEE. V lost 5 bases and J 8 bases, leaving 16 bases between the germline ends. CDR3 residues: CASRNAPLRGYTF. The CDR3 DNA reads as TGTGCCAGCAGAAACGCCCCACTAAGGGGCTACACCTTC.

V usage is TRBV13 and J usage is TRBJ1-2; D is ambiguous. Germline V gene data show CDR1 as PRHDT and CDR2 as FYEKMQ (reference sequence). The CDR3 length is 14 residues. The ends were cut back, 2 bases at V and 6 bases at J, with 13 bases in the middle. CDR3 sequence (DNA): TGTGCCAGCAGCTTAAAAGATACAGAGAATGGCTACACCTTC. Translated: CASSLKDTENGYTF.

The chain uses TRBV28 and TRBJ1-5, with TRBD1 matching over 7 bases. The CDR3 consists of 19 residues. Per the germline V gene, CDR1 is MDHEN and CDR2 is SYDVKM. V lost 1 base, J lost 3 bases, and 15 bases stayed unmatched. Here the CDR3 DNA reads TGTGCCAGCAGTTTATTGGAACTGACAGGGCGGGTATTCAATCAGCCCCAGCATTTT. Encoded protein: CASSLLELTGRVFNQPQHF.

This sequence joins TRBV28 and TRBJ1-1; the D gene is possibly TRBD1 (6 bases). The CDR3 consists of 14 residues. Germline values: CDR1 MDHEN, CDR2 SYDVKM. V was cut by 7 bases and J by 4 bases, with 16 bases left in between. Here the CDR3 reads CASTSAGAFTEAFF. CDR3 nucleotides: TGTGCCAGCACCTCAGCAGGGGCATTCACTGAAGCTTTCTTT.

On this clone: The sample carries other DNA sequences with the same CDR3. The chain employs TRBV2 and TRBJ2-7; unclear D gene. The V gene lost 3 bases and the J gene lost 1 base, with 4 bases spanning the gap. CDR3 length: 12 residues. Germline V gives CDR1 SNHLY, CDR2 FYNNEI. The CDR3 sequence: CASSDRSYEQYF. For the CDR3, the DNA is TGTGCCAGCAGTGACCGTTCCTACGAGCAGTACTTC.

The genes are TRBV6-1 and TRBJ1-1; 7 bases agree with TRBD1. This CDR3 has 17 amino acids. The junction had 9 bases not matched to a gene; V was cut back by 2 bases and J by 0 bases. CDR1 MNHNS and CDR2 SASEGT come from the germline V gene. The CDR3 here is CASSERGQGVLNTEAFF. CDR3 sequence (DNA): TGTGCCAGCAGTGAACGGGGTCAGGGGGTCTTGAACACTGAAGCTTTCTTT.

This clone turned up a few times. The chain carries TRBV6-5 and TRBJ1-6; D ambiguous. This CDR3 has 15 residues. V dropped 0 bases and J dropped 7 bases, with 10 bases sitting between them. CDR1 is MNHEY, CDR2 SVGAGI, per germline. CDR3 protein: CASSYSGPQNSPLHF. CDR3 DNA: TGTGCCAGCAGTTACTCTGGGCCACAAAATTCACCCCTCCACTTT.

J is TRBJ2-1 and V is TRBV18, with 14 bases lining up with TRBD2. With 3 bases clipped from V and 7 bases from J, the junction kept 11 bases outside the gene matches. Germline CDR1 and CDR2: KGHSH and LQKENI. The CDR3 sequence is 18 residues long. The CDR3, as DNA: TGTGCCAGCTCACCGTTAAAACCGGGACTAGCGGGAGTGAATGAGCAGTTCTTC. This sequence encodes CASSPLKPGLAGVNEQFF. Combining the CDR3 with reference TRBV18 and TRBJ2-1 gives the whole variable domain NAGVMQNPRHLVRRRGQEARLRCSPMKGHSHVYWYRQLPEEGLKFMVYLQKENIIDESGMPKERFSAEFPKEGPSILRIQQVVRGDSAAYFCASSPLKPGLAGVNEQFFGPGTRLTVL.

This clone was observed a handful of times. V gene TRBV10-1 combines with J gene TRBJ2-7; D may match TRBD1 or TRBD2 (6 bases each). Deletions cut 10 bases from V and 0 bases from J, with 13 bases between. The CDR3 totals 13 residues. CDR1 is WNHNN and CDR2 is SYGVQD in the germline V gene (reference sequence). The CDR3 DNA reads as TGCGCCAACAGGGACTTTCTCTCCTACGAGCAGTACTTC. It yields the protein CANRDFLSYEQYF.

Comments on this clone: The same CDR3 can be traced to other DNA sequences in this sample. This rearrangement joins TRBV6-5 to TRBJ1-1; D ambiguous. The germline V gene encodes CDR1 MNHEY and CDR2 SVGAGI. V was pared by 6 bases and J by 2 bases, with 10 bases between. This CDR3 is 13 amino acids long. The CDR3 coding sequence is TGTGCCAGCAGACCGCGAGGAAACACTGAAGCTTTCTTT. Its translation is CASRPRGNTEAFF.

This chain uses TRBV2 with TRBJ2-1; D might be TRBD2 (5 bases). V lost 0 bases, J lost 8 bases, and 20 bases lay in between. The CDR3 extends over 17 amino acids. Germline CDR1 is SNHLY and CDR2 is FYNNEI. The CDR3 nucleotides are TGTGCCAGCAGTGAAGCGCAGGTCAGAGCGGAAGAGGATGAGCAGTTCTTC. This sequence encodes CASSEAQVRAEEDEQFF.

The genes are TRBV5-8 and TRBJ2-1; 12 bases match TRBD2. Germline CDR1 SGHTS, CDR2 YDEGEE. V lost 6 bases and J lost 5; bases outside the gene matches: 12. This CDR3 has 17 residues. CDR3 bases: TGTGCCAGCACCCTGACTAGCGGGAGAGGAATCCACAATGAGCAGTTCTTC. This translates into CASTLTSGRGIHNEQFF.

The chain is built from TRBV7-8 and TRBJ2-1, with 12 bases identical to TRBD2. Losses at the gene ends were 5 bases for V and 5 bases for J; bases not matched to a gene: 7. This CDR3 contains 16 residues. Germline lookup yields CDR1 SGHVS and CDR2 FQNEAQ. The CDR3 DNA is TGTGCCAGCAGCGATAGTCCTAGCGGGAGGGACAATGAGCAGTTCTTC. This gives the protein CASSDSPSGRDNEQFF.

This chain connects TRBV5-6 to TRBJ2-3; 12 positions match TRBD2. The junction had 12 bases not matched to a gene; V was cut back by 4 bases and J by 6 bases. The CDR3 has 17 residues. CDR1 is SGHDT, CDR2 YYEEEE, per germline. The CDR3 DNA follows: TGTGCCAGCAGCCACCGTTCTAGCGGGAGGGCGTCGGATACGCAGTATTTT. Protein product: CASSHRSSGRASDTQYF.

Notes on this clone: One end of the junction varies from germline; a read error may be responsible. J is TRBJ2-1 and V is TRBV20-1; D gene uncertain. This CDR3 is built from 10 residues. Per germline, CDR1 DFQATT and CDR2 SNEGSKA (reference sequence). In DNA form, the CDR3 reads TGCAGTGCTAGAGCCTACCCAGCGATCTTC. Protein sequence: CSARAYPAIF.

The gene calls are TRBV12-5 and TRBJ2-1; 10 positions agree with TRBD2. V lost 7 bases to trimming and J lost 9 bases; unmatched junction nucleotides: 9. Looked up from germline, CDR1 is LGHNT and CDR2 is FRNRAP. The CDR3 has 14 residues. The CDR3 is CASAVSGRGGEQFF. In DNA, the CDR3 is TGTGCTAGTGCCGTAAGCGGGAGGGGGGGTGAGCAGTTCTTC.

The chain employs TRBV27 and TRBJ2-1; 13 bases align to TRBD2. The CDR3 has 17 residues. Unmatched junction bases numbered 10, after V lost 5 bases and J lost 6 bases. Germline values: CDR1 MNHEY, CDR2 SMNVEV (reference sequence). CDR3 residues: CASSPRTSGSGFNEQFF. The CDR3 region has the DNA TGTGCCAGCAGTCCACGGACTAGCGGGAGCGGATTCAATGAGCAGTTCTTC.